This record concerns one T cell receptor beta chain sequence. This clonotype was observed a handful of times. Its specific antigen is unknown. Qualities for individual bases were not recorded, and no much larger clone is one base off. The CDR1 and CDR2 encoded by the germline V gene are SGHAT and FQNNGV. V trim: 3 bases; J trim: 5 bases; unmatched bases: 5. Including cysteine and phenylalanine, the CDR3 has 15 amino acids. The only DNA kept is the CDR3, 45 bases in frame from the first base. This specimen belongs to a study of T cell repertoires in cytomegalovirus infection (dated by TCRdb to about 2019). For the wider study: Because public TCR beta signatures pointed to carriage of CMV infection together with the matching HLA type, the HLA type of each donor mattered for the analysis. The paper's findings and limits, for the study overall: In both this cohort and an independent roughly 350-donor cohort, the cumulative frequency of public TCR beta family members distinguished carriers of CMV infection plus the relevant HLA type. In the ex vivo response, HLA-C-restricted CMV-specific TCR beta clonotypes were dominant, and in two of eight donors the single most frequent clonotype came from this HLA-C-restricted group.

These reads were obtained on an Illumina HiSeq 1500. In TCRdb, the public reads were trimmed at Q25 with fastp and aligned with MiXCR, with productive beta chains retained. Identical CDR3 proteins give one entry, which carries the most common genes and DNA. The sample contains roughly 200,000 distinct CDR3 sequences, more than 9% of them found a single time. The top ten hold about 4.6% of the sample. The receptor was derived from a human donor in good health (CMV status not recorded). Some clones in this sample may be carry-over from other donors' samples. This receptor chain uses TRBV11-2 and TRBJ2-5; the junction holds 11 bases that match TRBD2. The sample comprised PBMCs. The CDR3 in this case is CASSFVSGGAETQYF. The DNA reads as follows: TGTGCCAGCAGCTTCGTTAGCGGGGGGGCGGAGACCCAGTACTTC.